This TCR beta chain comes out of a study of CD8 T cells in Susac syndrome. The germline V gene encodes CDR1 MGHRA and CDR2 YSYEKL. The length of the CDR3 is 14 residues. Trimming removed 3 bases at V and 5 bases at J, with 14 bases between. Reverse transcription of roughly 0.5 to 1 ug RNA was carried out with random hexamers. TCRdb re-derived calls from the immunoSEQ multiplex PCR reads in MiXCR, one entry per CDR3 protein. The table has approximately 120,000 distinct CDR3 sequences, more than 90% seen once; the top ten hold roughly 0.08%. Sequencing was carried out using CD4+ T cells from PBMCs. The sequence came from a human donor in good health. V gene TRBV4-1 combines with J gene TRBJ2-7; unclear D gene. CDR3 sequence (DNA): TGCGCCAGCAGCCAGCTCGGCAAGGCGGACGAGCAGTACTTC. Encoded protein: CASSQLGKADEQYF.